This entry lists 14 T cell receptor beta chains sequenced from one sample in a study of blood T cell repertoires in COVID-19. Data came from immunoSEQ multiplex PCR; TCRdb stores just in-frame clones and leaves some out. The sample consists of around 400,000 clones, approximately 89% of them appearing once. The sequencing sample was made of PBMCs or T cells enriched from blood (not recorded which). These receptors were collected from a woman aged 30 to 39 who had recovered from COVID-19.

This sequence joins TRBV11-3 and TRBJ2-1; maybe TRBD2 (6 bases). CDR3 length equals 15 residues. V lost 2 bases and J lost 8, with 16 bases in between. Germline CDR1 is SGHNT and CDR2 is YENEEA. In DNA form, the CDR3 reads TGTGCCAGCAGCTTACGGGGCGTGGAGGGTGATGAGCAGTTCTTC. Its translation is CASSLRGVEGDEQFF.

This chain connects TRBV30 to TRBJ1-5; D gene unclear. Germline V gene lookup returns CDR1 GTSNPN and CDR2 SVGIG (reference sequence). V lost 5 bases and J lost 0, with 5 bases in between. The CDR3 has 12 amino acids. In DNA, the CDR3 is TGTGCCTGGTCCTTTAGCAATCAGCCCCAGCATTTT. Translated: CAWSFSNQPQHF. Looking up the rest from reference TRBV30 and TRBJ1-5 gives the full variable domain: SQTIHQWPATLVQPVGSPLSLECTVEGTSNPNLYWYRQAAGRGLQLLFYSVGIGQISSEVPQNLSASRPQDRQFILSSKKLLLSDSGFYLCAWSFSNQPQHFGDGTRLSIL.

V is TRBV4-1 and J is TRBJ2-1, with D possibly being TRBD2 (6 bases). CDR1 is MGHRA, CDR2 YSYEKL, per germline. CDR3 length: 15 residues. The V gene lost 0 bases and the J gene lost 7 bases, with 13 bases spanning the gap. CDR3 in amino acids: CASSQDVRGINEQFF. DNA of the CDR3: TGCGCCAGCAGCCAAGATGTCCGCGGGATAAATGAGCAGTTCTTC.

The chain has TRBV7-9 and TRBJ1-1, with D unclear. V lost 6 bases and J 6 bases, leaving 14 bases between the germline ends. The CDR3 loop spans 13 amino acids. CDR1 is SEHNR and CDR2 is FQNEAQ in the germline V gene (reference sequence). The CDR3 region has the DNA TGTGCCAGCAGTCTGCTGGCACCCTCTGAAGCTTTCTTT. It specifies CASSLLAPSEAFF. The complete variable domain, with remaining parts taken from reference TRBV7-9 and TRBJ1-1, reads DTGVSQNPRHKITKRGQNVTFRCDPISEHNRLYWYRQTLGQGPEFLTYFQNEAQLEKSRLLSDRFSAERPKGSFSTLEIQRTEQGDSAMYLCASSLLAPSEAFFGQGTRLTVV.

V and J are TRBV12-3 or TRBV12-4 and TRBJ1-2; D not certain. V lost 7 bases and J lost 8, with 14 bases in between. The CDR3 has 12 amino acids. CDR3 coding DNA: TGTGCCAGCAACCCCCCTGAGGGCGGCTACACCTTC. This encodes CASNPPEGGYTF.

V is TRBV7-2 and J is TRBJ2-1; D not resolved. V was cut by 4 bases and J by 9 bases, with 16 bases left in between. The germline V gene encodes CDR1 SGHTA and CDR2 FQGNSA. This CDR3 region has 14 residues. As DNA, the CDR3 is TGTGCCAGCAGCTCGCTTGGTAGTTTTGCTGAGCAGTTCTTC. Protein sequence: CASSSLGSFAEQFF.

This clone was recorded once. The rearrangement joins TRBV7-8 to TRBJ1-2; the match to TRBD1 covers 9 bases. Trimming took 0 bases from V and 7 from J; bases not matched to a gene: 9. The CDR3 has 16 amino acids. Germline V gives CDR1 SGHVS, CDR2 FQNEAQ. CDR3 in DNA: TGTGCCAGCAGCTTAGCCGGAGGACAGGGGTATGGTGGCTACACCTTC. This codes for CASSLAGGQGYGGYTF. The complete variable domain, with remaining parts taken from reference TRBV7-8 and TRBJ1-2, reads GAGVSQSPRYKVAKRGQDVALRCDPISGHVSLFWYQQALGQGPEFLTYFQNEAQLDKSGLPSDRFFAERPEGSVSTLKIQRTQQEDSAVYLCASSLAGGQGYGGYTFGSGTRLTVV.

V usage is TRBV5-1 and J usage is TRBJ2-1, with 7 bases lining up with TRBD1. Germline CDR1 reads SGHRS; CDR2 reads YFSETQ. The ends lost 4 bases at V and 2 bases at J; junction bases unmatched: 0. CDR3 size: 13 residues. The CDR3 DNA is TGCGCCAGCAGCGGGACAGCCTACAATGAGCAGTTCTTC. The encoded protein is CASSGTAYNEQFF. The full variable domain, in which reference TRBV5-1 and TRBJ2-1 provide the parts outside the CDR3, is KAGVTQTPRYLIKTRGQQVTLSCSPISGHRSVSWYQQTPGQGLQFLFEYFSETQRNKGNFPGRFSGRQFSNSRSEMNVSTLELGDSALYLCASSGTAYNEQFFGPGTRLTVL.

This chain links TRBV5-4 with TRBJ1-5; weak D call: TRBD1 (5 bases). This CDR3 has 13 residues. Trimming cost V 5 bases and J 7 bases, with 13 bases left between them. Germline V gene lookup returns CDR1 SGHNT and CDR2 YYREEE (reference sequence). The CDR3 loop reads CASSLGAEQPQHF. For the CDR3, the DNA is TGTGCCAGCAGTTTAGGGGCTGAACAGCCCCAGCATTTT.

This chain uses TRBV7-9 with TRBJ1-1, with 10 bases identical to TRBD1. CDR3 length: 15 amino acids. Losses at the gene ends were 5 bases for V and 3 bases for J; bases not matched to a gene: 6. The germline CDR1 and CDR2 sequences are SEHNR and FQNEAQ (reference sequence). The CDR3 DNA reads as TGTGCCAGCAGCCCCCGACAGGGGGCAGACACTGAAGCTTTCTTT. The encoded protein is CASSPRQGADTEAFF. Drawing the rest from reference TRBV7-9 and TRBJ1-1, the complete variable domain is DTGVSQNPRHKITKRGQNVTFRCDPISEHNRLYWYRQTLGQGPEFLTYFQNEAQLEKSRLLSDRFSAERPKGSFSTLEIQRTEQGDSAMYLCASSPRQGADTEAFFGQGTRLTVV.

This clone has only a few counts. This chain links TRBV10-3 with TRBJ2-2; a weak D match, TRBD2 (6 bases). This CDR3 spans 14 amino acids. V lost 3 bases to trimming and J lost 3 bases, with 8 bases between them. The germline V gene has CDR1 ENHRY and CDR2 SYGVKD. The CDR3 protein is CAISDRDYTGELFF. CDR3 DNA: TGTGCCATCAGTGACAGGGACTACACCGGGGAGCTGTTTTTT.

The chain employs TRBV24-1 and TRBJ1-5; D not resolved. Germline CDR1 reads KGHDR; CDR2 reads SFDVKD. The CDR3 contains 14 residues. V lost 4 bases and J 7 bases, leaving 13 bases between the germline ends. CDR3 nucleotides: TGTGCCACCAGTGAGTCCCTAGCCTCACAGCCCCAGCATTTT. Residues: CATSESLASQPQHF.

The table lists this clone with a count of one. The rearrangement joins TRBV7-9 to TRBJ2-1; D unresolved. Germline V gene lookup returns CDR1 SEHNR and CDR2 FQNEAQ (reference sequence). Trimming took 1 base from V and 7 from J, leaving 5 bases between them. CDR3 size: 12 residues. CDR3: CASSLVDNEQFF. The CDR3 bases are TGTGCCAGCAGCTTAGTAGATAATGAGCAGTTCTTC.

The CDR3 sequence: CASSQADRGDEKLFF. CDR3 in DNA: TGCGCCAGCAGCCAAGCCGACAGGGGGGATGAAAAACTGTTTTTT. The chain carries TRBV4-1 and TRBJ1-4; 9 bases match TRBD1. J was trimmed by 6 bases and V by 1 base; bases with no gene match: 3. Germline CDR1 reads MGHRA; CDR2 reads YSYEKL. This CDR3 contains 15 residues.